The source of this TCR beta chain is a study of T-cell memory formation after mild COVID-19. Overall study context: TCR clusters were largely donor specific. Broader study findings: Shrinking CD4+ clones resided mostly in CM and EM, and CD8+ ones in EMRA. Some clones that responded were present in memory (sampled pre-infection), which suggests cross-reactive memory joined.

For this clonotype: Its cognate antigen is unknown.

Germline CDR1 reads SGHRS; CDR2 reads YFSETQ. V lost 3 bases, J lost 2 bases, and 6 bases lay in between. The CDR3 has 13 amino acids. MiXCR, run by TCRdb on the 5' RACE reads, gives a single entry per CDR3 protein. The sample consists of about 500,000 distinct CDR3 sequences, roughly 22% of them appearing once. V gene TRBV5-1 combines with J gene TRBJ2-1, with TRBD2 as a possible D gene (5 bases). The sample was PBMCs or a T cell subset sorted from them (not recorded which). The sequence derives from an adult woman who had mild COVID-19 (a few samples of this study predate the infection). Cell type and time point are not known. The DNA for the CDR3 is TGCGCCAGCAGCTGGGAGACCTACAATGAGCAGTTCTTC. This sequence encodes CASSWETYNEQFF.